This TCR beta chain was profiled in a study of T cells in Graves' hyperthyroidism and ophthalmopathy. It was RNA transcripts that yielded the amplified TCR beta CDR3 regions. HTBI primers were the set used in a first-round RT-PCR of the TCR CDR3. One entry per CDR3 protein, called by TCRdb with MiXCR from the multiplex PCR reads. The table has 500,000 to 800,000 distinct CDR3 sequences, just under 45% seen once. Study-level findings and limits: Clonotypes that were expanded in thyroid above 0.001 mostly appeared in blood too. Patients with ophthalmopathy were separated from those with stable hyperthyroidism by a 13 V-J model. Ophthalmopathy was model-predicted a median roughly 6.2 months pre-onset.

This clonotype was counted a few times. The target antigen is unknown. Compared with germline, one end of the junction differs, possibly owing to a read error. The CDR3 sequence is 14 residues long. Per germline, CDR1 LNHNV and CDR2 YYDKDF (reference sequence). The clonotype comes from an adult man with Graves' disease, either hyperthyroidism or ophthalmopathy (not recorded which). J is TRBJ2-6 and V is TRBV15, with 10 bases aligning to TRBD1. Sequenced: peripheral blood or thyroid tissue (not recorded which). The CDR3 DNA follows: TGTGCCACCAGCCATCGGACAGGGGGCAACGTCCTGACTTTC. Its protein is CATSHRTGGNVLTF.